This T cell receptor (beta chain) was sequenced during a study of T cell responses to AZD1222 COVID-19 vaccine. Assay: immunoSEQ multiplex PCR; the TCRdb copy retains only in-frame clones and omits some. The sample has 140,000 to 150,000 clones, approximately 90% seen once; the top ten hold less than 3.5%. Germline CDR1 is SGHTA and CDR2 is FQGTGA. This CDR3 has 13 amino acids. The V gene lost 4 bases and the J gene lost 0 bases, with 7 bases spanning the gap. Second-dose timings of about 4 or about 12 weeks were pooled. The specimen comprised peripheral blood, sampled 28 days after the second AZD1222 dose. This receptor was taken from an adult who received the AZD1222 COVID-19 vaccine. The chain joins TRBV7-3 to TRBJ2-7, with D uncertain. CDR3 sequence reads: CASSSGLSYEQYF. In DNA form, the CDR3 reads TGTGCCAGCAGCTCGGGCCTCTCCTACGAGCAGTACTTC.